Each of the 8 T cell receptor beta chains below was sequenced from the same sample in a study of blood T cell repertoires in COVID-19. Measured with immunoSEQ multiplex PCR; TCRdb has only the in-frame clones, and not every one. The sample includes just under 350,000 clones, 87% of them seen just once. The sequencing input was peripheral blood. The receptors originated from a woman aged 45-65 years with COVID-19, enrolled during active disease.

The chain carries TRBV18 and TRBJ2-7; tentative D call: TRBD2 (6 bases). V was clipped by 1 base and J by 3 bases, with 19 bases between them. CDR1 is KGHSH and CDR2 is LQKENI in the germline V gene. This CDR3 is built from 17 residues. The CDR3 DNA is TGTGCCAGCTCACCACAGCAGGGCGGGGTAATTTTCTACGAGCAGTACTTC. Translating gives CASSPQQGGVIFYEQYF.

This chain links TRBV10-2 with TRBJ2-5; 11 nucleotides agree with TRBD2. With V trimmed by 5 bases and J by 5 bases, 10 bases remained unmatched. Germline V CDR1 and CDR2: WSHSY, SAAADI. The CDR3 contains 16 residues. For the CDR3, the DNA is TGCGCCAGCAGTCCGGGACTAGCGGCTTGGGGGGAGACCCAGTACTTC. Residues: CASSPGLAAWGETQYF.

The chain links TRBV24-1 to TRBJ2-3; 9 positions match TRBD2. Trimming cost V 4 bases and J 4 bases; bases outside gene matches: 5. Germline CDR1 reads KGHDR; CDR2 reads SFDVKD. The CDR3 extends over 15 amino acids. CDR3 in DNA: TGTGCCACCAGTGACGTGGCGGGAGGGGCAGATACGCAGTATTTT. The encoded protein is CATSDVAGGADTQYF.

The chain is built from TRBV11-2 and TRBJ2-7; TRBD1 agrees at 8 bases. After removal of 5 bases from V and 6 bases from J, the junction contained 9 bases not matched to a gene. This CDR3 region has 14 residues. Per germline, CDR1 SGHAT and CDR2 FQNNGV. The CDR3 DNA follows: TGTGCCAGCAGCCACCCGGGACAGGCGATCGAGCAGTACTTC. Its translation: CASSHPGQAIEQYF. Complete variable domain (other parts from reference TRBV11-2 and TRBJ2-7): EAGVAQSPRYKIIEKRQSVAFWCNPISGHATLYWYQQILGQGPKLLIQFQNNGVVDDSQLPKDRFSAERLKGVDSTLKIQPAKLEDSAVYLCASSHPGQAIEQYFGPGTRLTVT.

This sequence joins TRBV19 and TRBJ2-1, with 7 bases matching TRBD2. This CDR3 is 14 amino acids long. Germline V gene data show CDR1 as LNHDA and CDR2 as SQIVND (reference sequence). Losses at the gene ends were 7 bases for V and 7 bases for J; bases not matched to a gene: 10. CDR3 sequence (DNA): TGTGCCAGTATTGGGAGGGGCCAGGGTAATGAGCAGTTCTTC. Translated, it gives CASIGRGQGNEQFF.

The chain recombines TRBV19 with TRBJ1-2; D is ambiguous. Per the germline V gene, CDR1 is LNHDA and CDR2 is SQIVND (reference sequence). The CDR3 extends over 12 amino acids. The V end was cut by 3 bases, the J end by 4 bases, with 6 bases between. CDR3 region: CASSMSSYGYTF. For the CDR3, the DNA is TGTGCCAGTAGTATGAGTAGCTATGGCTACACCTTC.

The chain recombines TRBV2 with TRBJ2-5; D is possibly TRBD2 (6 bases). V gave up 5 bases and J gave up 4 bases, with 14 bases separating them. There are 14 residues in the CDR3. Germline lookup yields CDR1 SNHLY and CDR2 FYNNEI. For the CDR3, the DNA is TGTGCCAGCAGTATACGGGACTCGGGAGAGACCCAGTACTTC. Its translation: CASSIRDSGETQYF.

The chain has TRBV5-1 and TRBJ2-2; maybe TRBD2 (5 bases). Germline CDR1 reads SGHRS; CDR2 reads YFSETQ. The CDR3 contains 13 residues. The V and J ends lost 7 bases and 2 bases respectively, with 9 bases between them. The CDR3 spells CASGSSNTGELFF. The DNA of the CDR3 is TGCGCCAGCGGGAGTAGTAACACCGGGGAGCTGTTTTTT.